This is a list of T cell receptor beta chains from one sample in a study of T-cell memory formation after mild COVID-19. MiXCR was run by TCRdb on the 5' RACE reads, yielding one entry per CDR3 protein. The sample lists just over 200,000 distinct CDR3 sequences, approximately 10% occurring once. Sequencing was done on a sample of PBMCs or a T cell subset sorted from them (not recorded which). All receptors come from a man between 18 and 29 years old who had mild COVID-19 (a few samples of this study predate the infection). Cell type and time point are not known. Both conserved end residues are part of each CDR3. Fields, in order: clone size, D gene, V gene, J gene, CDR3 DNA, CDR3 protein. D genes are given only for firm matches. Only some rows state a clone size, as once, few, many or a class for expanded clones.

>.|TRBD1|TRBV11-2|TRBJ1-1
TGTGCCAGCAGCCCCCAGGGGGGAAGGACTGAAGCTTTCTTT
CASSPQGGRTEAFF
>.|.|TRBV6-6|TRBJ2-1
TGTGCCAGCAGTATAGCGGCAATCTACAATGAGCAGTTCTTC
CASSIAAIYNEQFF
>.|TRBD2|TRBV7-2|TRBJ2-3
TGTGCCAGCAGCTTAGGCGGGGGGATCCCAGATACGCAGTATTTT
CASSLGGGIPDTQYF
>.|.|TRBV11-2|TRBJ2-5
TGTGCCAGCAGCCCCGGGACTCTGGGGACCCAGTACTTC
CASSPGTLGTQYF
>few|TRBD2|TRBV20-1|TRBJ2-3
TGCAGTGCTCCTAAGCTAGCGGGGGGGTTCACAGATACGCAGTATTTT
CSAPKLAGGFTDTQYF
>.|.|TRBV5-1|TRBJ1-5
TGCGCCAGCAGCTCGCAGTGGTTGAGCAATCAGCCCCAGCATTTT
CASSSQWLSNQPQHF
>.|.|TRBV2|TRBJ2-7
TGTGCCAGCATGGGCCCCTTGACCGAGCAGTACTTC
CASMGPLTEQYF
>many|.|TRBV6-5|TRBJ2-1
TGTGCCAGCGCCCGGGACGCCGCCTACAATGAGCAGTTCTTC
CASARDAAYNEQFF
>many|.|TRBV12-3/TRBV12-4|TRBJ1-1
TGTGCCAGCAGTTTAGCCCGGGGGACTGAAGCTTTCTTT
CASSLARGTEAFF
>few|TRBD2|TRBV20-1|TRBJ2-1
TGCAGTGCTAGCCCCGGCGGACTAGCGGGTATTTCGCTCTTC
CSASPGGLAGISLF
>.|.|TRBV2|TRBJ1-2
TGTGCCAGCAGTGTAGGGTCAGGGGACTATGGCTACACCTTC
CASSVGSGDYGYTF
>many|TRBD1|TRBV12-3/TRBV12-4|TRBJ2-7
TGTGCCAGCAGTCGGGACAGGGGAACCTACGAGCAGTACTTC
CASSRDRGTYEQYF
>.|TRBD1|TRBV29-1|TRBJ1-2
TGCAGCGTTGAAAGGACAGGGGCCTATGGCTACACCTTC
CSVERTGAYGYTF
>few|.|TRBV29-1|TRBJ1-1
TGCAGCGCCCGACAGGTAAACATGAACACTGAAGCTTTCTTT
CSARQVNMNTEAFF
>.|.|TRBV7-4|TRBJ1-6
TGTGCCAGCAGCTTAGCGGGGGACATACCGAATTCACCCCTCCACTTT
CASSLAGDIPNSPLHF
>few|TRBD1|TRBV7-8|TRBJ1-1
TGTGCCAGCAGCTTAGGTCCCAGGGGGGTTACTGAAGCTTTCTTT
CASSLGPRGVTEAFF
>.|TRBD1|TRBV7-2|TRBJ1-3
TGTGCCAGCAGCTCAAGGACAGGGGCACCGAACACCATATATTTT
CASSSRTGAPNTIYF
>.|.|TRBV28|TRBJ2-2
TGTGCCAGCAGTTCTGGGGTCGGCGGGGAGCTGTTTTTT
CASSSGVGGELFF
>few|.|TRBV7-2|TRBJ2-3
TGTGCCAGCACTTTAGGAGGGGGCGCTCCTTCCACAGATACGCAGTATTTT
CASTLGGGAPSTDTQYF
>.|.|TRBV6-5|TRBJ1-2
TGTGCCAGCAGTTACGCCCGCCCTGGCGGCTACACCTTC
CASSYARPGGYTF
>.|TRBD2|TRBV7-2|TRBJ2-5
TGTGCCAGCAGCCCCCAGGGCGGGGGGGCGTCGGAGACCCAGTACTTC
CASSPQGGGASETQYF
>few|TRBD1|TRBV9|TRBJ1-1
TGTGCCAGCAGCGTAGGAGGGGGCGACACTGAAGCTTTCTTT
CASSVGGGDTEAFF
>few|.|TRBV6-6|TRBJ2-7
TGTGCCAGCAGGGCAGGGGTCACCTACGAGCAGTACTTC
CASRAGVTYEQYF
>.|TRBD1|TRBV27|TRBJ2-1
TGTGCCAGCAGCCGGACAGGGGTCCACAATGAGCAGTTCTTC
CASSRTGVHNEQFF
>.|.|TRBV5-1|TRBJ2-5
TGCGCCAGCAGCTTGGAGGGGGTCTACCAAGAGACCCAGTACTTC
CASSLEGVYQETQYF
>.|TRBD2|TRBV10-3|TRBJ2-1
TGTGCCATCAATCCGGCTAGCGGGGGGGCAGATGAGCAGTTCTTC
CAINPASGGADEQFF
>many|TRBD1|TRBV30|TRBJ1-1
TGTGCCTGGTACAGGGGGCGGGTGAACACTGAAGCTTTCTTT
CAWYRGRVNTEAFF
>many|.|TRBV20-1|TRBJ1-5
TGCAGTGCGGTAAAAGGGAAGGCAGATCAGCCCCAGCATTTT
CSAVKGKADQPQHF
>.|.|TRBV12-3/TRBV12-4|TRBJ2-1
TGTGCCAGCAGTCGGACTCCCGGGGGCACCAATGAGCAGTTCTTC
CASSRTPGGTNEQFF
>few|TRBD2|TRBV27|TRBJ2-1
TGTGCCAGCAGTTTATGGAAAGCTAGCGGCCTGAGTACGAGGAATGAGCAGTTCTTC
CASSLWKASGLSTRNEQFF
>many|TRBD1|TRBV7-9|TRBJ2-1
TGTGCCAGCAGCAAGGACAGGGCCCTAACTATTGGGAATGAGCAGTTCTTC
CASSKDRALTIGNEQFF